These T cell receptor beta chains were read from a single sample in a study of CD8 T cells in Susac syndrome. TCRdb used MiXCR to reprocess the immunoSEQ multiplex PCR reads, holding one entry per CDR3 protein. This table has 130,000 to 150,000 distinct CDR3 sequences, about 94% appearing once. Specimen: CD8+ T cells from PBMCs. Receptor source: a human donor in good health. Each CDR3 is given with its conserved first and last residue. The D gene is left open where the match is weak.

d_call: NA
j_call: TRBJ2-2
v_call: TRBV5-1
cdr3_aa: CASSYFNTGELFF

d_call: NA
j_call: TRBJ2-5
v_call: TRBV5-1
cdr3_aa: CASSLTQTGQETQYF

d_call: NA
j_call: TRBJ2-1
v_call: TRBV3-1
cdr3_aa: CASSRESSSSYNEQFF

d_call: TRBD1
j_call: TRBJ1-2
v_call: TRBV7-8
cdr3_aa: CASSRRDRDPYGYTF

d_call: TRBD2
j_call: TRBJ2-1
v_call: TRBV20-1
cdr3_aa: CSARERLADYNEQFF

d_call: NA
j_call: TRBJ2-6
v_call: TRBV20-1
cdr3_aa: CSASLVDSGANVLTF

d_call: TRBD1
j_call: TRBJ2-7
v_call: TRBV28
cdr3_aa: CASRIGQGFDEQYF

d_call: NA
j_call: TRBJ2-6
v_call: TRBV6-2/TRBV6-3
cdr3_aa: CASSYLPVSGANVLTF

d_call: NA
j_call: TRBJ1-5
v_call: TRBV27
cdr3_aa: CASSLVGDSNQPQHF

d_call: NA
j_call: TRBJ2-7
v_call: TRBV12-3/TRBV12-4
cdr3_aa: CASSSGTTAYEQYF

d_call: TRBD1
j_call: TRBJ2-5
v_call: TRBV7-9
cdr3_aa: CASSSLQGTGETQYF

d_call: TRBD1
j_call: TRBJ2-7
v_call: TRBV29-1
cdr3_aa: CSGTTGGLEEQYF

d_call: TRBD2
j_call: TRBJ2-1
v_call: TRBV13
cdr3_aa: CASSSGLAGSSYNEQFF

d_call: NA
j_call: TRBJ1-1
v_call: TRBV27
cdr3_aa: CASSYTGTEAFF

d_call: NA
j_call: TRBJ2-7
v_call: TRBV9
cdr3_aa: CASSAAGPGEQYF

d_call: NA
j_call: TRBJ1-2
v_call: TRBV19
cdr3_aa: CASSLGPGPGVGYGYTF

d_call: NA
j_call: TRBJ2-7
v_call: TRBV11-2
cdr3_aa: CASSSSRGPYEQYF

d_call: TRBD1
j_call: TRBJ2-1
v_call: TRBV12-5
cdr3_aa: CASGTWDRGLNEQFF

d_call: NA
j_call: TRBJ2-3
v_call: TRBV7-8
cdr3_aa: CASSSPQYTDTQYF

d_call: TRBD1
j_call: TRBJ2-7
v_call: TRBV27
cdr3_aa: CASSLGTGVYEQYF

d_call: NA
j_call: TRBJ2-1
v_call: TRBV24-1
cdr3_aa: CATSDLGPLGNEQFF

d_call: NA
j_call: TRBJ2-1
v_call: TRBV4-1
cdr3_aa: CASAGVHNEQFF

d_call: NA
j_call: TRBJ2-7
v_call: TRBV18
cdr3_aa: CASSYPGSEQYF

d_call: TRBD2
j_call: TRBJ2-7
v_call: TRBV6-4
cdr3_aa: CASSRLAGVSEQYF

d_call: TRBD2
j_call: TRBJ2-1
v_call: TRBV29-1
cdr3_aa: CSVEGTSGGDEQFF

d_call: TRBD1
j_call: TRBJ2-7
v_call: TRBV7-2
cdr3_aa: CASSLRTGFSYEQYF

d_call: TRBD2
j_call: TRBJ2-1
v_call: TRBV7-2
cdr3_aa: CASSYTPGLAGGQFHNEQFF

d_call: TRBD1
j_call: TRBJ2-3
v_call: TRBV9
cdr3_aa: CASSVRQGALYF

d_call: NA
j_call: TRBJ1-1
v_call: TRBV11-2
cdr3_aa: CASSLYLQGMSTEAFF

d_call: NA
j_call: TRBJ2-3
v_call: TRBV3-1
cdr3_aa: CASSQEVADYTDTQYF

d_call: TRBD1
j_call: TRBJ1-2
v_call: TRBV3-1
cdr3_aa: CASSQVPPGQESYGYTF

d_call: TRBD1
j_call: TRBJ1-2
v_call: TRBV27
cdr3_aa: CASRGGGGGYTF

d_call: NA
j_call: TRBJ1-2
v_call: TRBV20-1
cdr3_aa: CSARAIGGVSGYTF

d_call: NA
j_call: TRBJ2-2
v_call: TRBV29-1
cdr3_aa: CSVIQDGTGELFF

d_call: NA
j_call: TRBJ2-7
v_call: TRBV7-9
cdr3_aa: CASSTPAHEQYF

d_call: NA
j_call: TRBJ1-1
v_call: TRBV5-1
cdr3_aa: CASSLVRGGTEAFF

d_call: NA
j_call: TRBJ2-7
v_call: TRBV20-1
cdr3_aa: CSAPSVREVLYEQYF

d_call: TRBD1
j_call: TRBJ2-7
v_call: TRBV30
cdr3_aa: CAWSSAGGYEQYF

d_call: NA
j_call: TRBJ2-1
v_call: TRBV12-3/TRBV12-4
cdr3_aa: CASSSRTVTEEQFF

d_call: TRBD2
j_call: TRBJ2-1
v_call: TRBV4-3
cdr3_aa: CASSQEWTSPVRNEQFF

d_call: TRBD2
j_call: TRBJ2-7
v_call: TRBV29-1
cdr3_aa: CSVEKSSGGYEQYF

d_call: NA
j_call: TRBJ2-7
v_call: TRBV15
cdr3_aa: CATETNYEQYF

d_call: NA
j_call: TRBJ2-4
v_call: TRBV20-1
cdr3_aa: CSARGGPPPKNIQYF

d_call: NA
j_call: TRBJ2-3
v_call: TRBV27
cdr3_aa: CASSSGRYSTDTQYF

d_call: NA
j_call: TRBJ1-5
v_call: TRBV27
cdr3_aa: CASSLGGRNQPQHF

d_call: NA
j_call: TRBJ2-7
v_call: TRBV29-1
cdr3_aa: CSVVGDAEEQYF